This entry lists 16 T cell receptor beta chains sequenced from one sample in a study of blood T cell repertoires in COVID-19. Only in-frame clones appear in the TCRdb table, and some are missing; sequencing was by immunoSEQ multiplex PCR. The repertoire holds about 45,000 clones, with roughly 87% as singletons. Input material: peripheral blood. These receptors came from a human donor in a cohort sampled during active COVID-19.

The rearrangement joins TRBV6-5 to TRBJ1-2, with 7 bases matching TRBD1. Germline trimming cut 3 bases from V and 4 bases from J; bases unmatched to any gene: 8. Germline loops: CDR1 MNHEY, CDR2 SVGAGI. This CDR3 region has 15 residues. The CDR3 bases are TGTGCCAGCAGTTATCCGGGACAGCCGCGCTATGGCTACACCTTC. Amino acids: CASSYPGQPRYGYTF.

This chain connects TRBV28 to TRBJ2-7; no definite D call. This CDR3 region has 14 residues. The ends were cut back, 3 bases at V and 0 bases at J, with 9 bases in the middle. Germline loops: CDR1 MDHEN, CDR2 SYDVKM. Here the CDR3 DNA reads TGTGCCAGCAGTTTTTCCGTTAGCTCCTACGAGCAGTACTTC. Protein product: CASSFSVSSYEQYF.

DNA for the CDR3: TGTGCCAGCAGCTTCCTAGGGGGACGGAACACCGGGGAGCTGTTTTTT. Translating gives CASSFLGGRNTGELFF. V is TRBV5-5 and J is TRBJ2-2; possibly TRBD1 for D (6 bases). Germline CDR1 and CDR2: SGHKS and YYEKEE (reference sequence). The CDR3 is 16 residues long. The V end was cut by 2 bases, the J end by 1 base, with 12 bases between.

This clone was seen a few times. The genes are TRBV6-5 and TRBJ2-1; 8 bases map to TRBD1. Unmatched junction bases numbered 6, after V lost 7 bases and J lost 7 bases. The CDR3 extends over 13 amino acids. The V gene's germline CDR1 is MNHEY and CDR2 SVGAGI. The CDR3 sequence is CASTKDRANEQFF. In nucleotides, the CDR3 is TGTGCCAGCACTAAGGACAGGGCTAATGAGCAGTTCTTC.

The rearrangement links TRBV7-2 to TRBJ2-2; D unresolved. This CDR3 contains 12 residues. Germline V CDR1 and CDR2: SGHTA, FQGNSA. Trimming took 6 bases from V and 3 from J, leaving 5 bases between them. In nucleotides, the CDR3 is TGTGCCAGCAGTCCATACACCGGGGAGCTGTTTTTT. This translates into CASSPYTGELFF.

Note on this clone: The junction departs from the called germline gene at one end, perhaps through a read error. V usage is TRBV30 and J usage is TRBJ2-1; 13 nucleotides agree with TRBD2. This CDR3 has 11 residues. Germline V CDR1 and CDR2: GTSNPN, SVGIG (reference sequence). The CDR3 is CAWRWTSGGLF. The CDR3 nucleotides are TGTGCCTGGAGATGGACTAGCGGGGGCCTCTTC.

The V gene is TRBV19, the J gene TRBJ2-3, with D possibly matching TRBD2 (5 bases). CDR1 and CDR2 from the germline V gene are LNHDA and SQIVND (reference sequence). The CDR3 sequence is 16 residues long. Deletions cut 5 bases from V and 0 bases from J, with 15 bases between. The CDR3 reads CASSSISASSTDTQYF. DNA of the CDR3: TGTGCCAGTAGTTCCATTAGCGCATCTAGCACAGATACGCAGTATTTT. Filled out from reference TRBV19 and TRBJ2-3, the complete variable domain reads DGGITQSPKYLFRKEGQNVTLSCEQNLNHDAMYWYRQDPGQGLRLIYYSQIVNDFQKGDIAEGYSVSREKKESFPLTVTSAQKNPTAFYLCASSSISASSTDTQYFGPGTRLTVL.

This clone is a singleton in its sample. The chain carries TRBV7-3 and TRBJ2-7; D might be TRBD1 (6 bases). Trimming left V 0 bases short and J 6 bases short, with 12 bases between. CDR3 length: 14 residues. CDR1 and CDR2 (germline): SGHTA, FQGTGA. CDR3 residues: CASSLTGQGLEQYF. CDR3 bases: TGTGCCAGCAGCTTAACGGGGCAGGGGCTCGAGCAGTACTTC.

This chain connects TRBV11-2 to TRBJ2-2; 12 nucleotides match TRBD1. This CDR3 region has 15 residues. Trimming at V came to 5 bases and at J to 6 bases, leaving 4 bases not matched to a gene. Germline values: CDR1 SGHAT, CDR2 FQNNGV. CDR3 sequence reads: CASSRDRGLPGELFF. The DNA for the CDR3 is TGTGCCAGCAGCCGGGACAGGGGGCTACCCGGGGAGCTGTTTTTT.

The rearrangement joins TRBV28 to TRBJ2-6, with 8 bases aligning to TRBD1. CDR3 length: 14 amino acids. V lost 10 bases, J lost 4 bases, and 6 bases stayed unmatched. CDR1 is MDHEN, CDR2 SYDVKM, per germline. DNA of the CDR3: TGTGCCACCACACGACAGGGGGGGGCCAACGTCCTGACTTTC. It yields the protein CATTRQGGANVLTF.

This clone has only one observation. This chain uses TRBV28 with TRBJ2-7; tentative D call: TRBD1 (5 bases). V was pared by 5 bases and J by 5 bases, with 10 bases between. The V gene's germline CDR1 is MDHEN and CDR2 SYDVKM. The CDR3 covers 12 residues. CDR3 loop: CASSAQQDEQYF. CDR3 nucleotide sequence: TGTGCCAGCAGTGCCCAACAGGACGAGCAGTACTTC.

This clone was recorded once. The genes are TRBV19 and TRBJ2-5; TRBD1 aligns across 8 bases. The CDR3 contains 15 residues. Germline loops: CDR1 LNHDA, CDR2 SQIVND (reference sequence). The V and J ends lost 5 bases and 2 bases, in that order; junction bases with no gene match: 7. DNA of the CDR3: TGTGCCAGTAGTCCACGACAGGGGAGGCAAGAGACCCAGTACTTC. This sequence encodes CASSPRQGRQETQYF.

The chain recombines TRBV10-1 with TRBJ2-7; D is undetermined. The germline V gene encodes CDR1 WNHNN and CDR2 SYGVQD (reference sequence). V lost 2 bases to trimming and J lost 2 bases, with 13 bases between them. This CDR3 spans 15 amino acids. DNA of the CDR3: TGCGCCAGCAGTGAGGACACTCCACGCCCCTACGAGCAGTACTTC. It translates to CASSEDTPRPYEQYF.

The sample holds a few counts of this clone. This chain connects TRBV10-1 to TRBJ2-6; 8 nucleotides align to TRBD1. The CDR3 length is 17 residues. The J segment lost 0 bases and the V segment lost 4 bases, leaving 5 bases of the junction unmatched. Per germline, CDR1 WNHNN and CDR2 SYGVQD (reference sequence). CDR3 loop: CASSADRGFSGANVLTF. The CDR3 DNA reads as TGCGCCAGCAGTGCTGACAGGGGATTCTCTGGGGCCAACGTCCTGACTTTC.

V usage is TRBV5-1 and J usage is TRBJ2-4; 8 bases match TRBD1. Trimming removed 4 bases from V and 9 bases from J; junction bases left unmatched: 6. Germline CDR1 and CDR2: SGHRS and YFSETQ. There are 13 residues in the CDR3. CDR3 sequence (DNA): TGCGCCAGCAGCCCAGGACAGGGAGGCATTCAGTACTTC. Encoded protein: CASSPGQGGIQYF.

The chain is built from TRBV6-2 or TRBV6-3 and TRBJ1-1; 7 nucleotides agree with TRBD1. Germline V CDR1 and CDR2: MNHEY, SVGEGT. The CDR3 loop spans 13 amino acids. Trimming removed 5 bases from V and 2 bases from J; junction bases left unmatched: 2. The CDR3 sequence is CASSNRGNTEAFF. CDR3 sequence (DNA): TGTGCCAGCAGTAACAGGGGAAACACTGAAGCTTTCTTT.